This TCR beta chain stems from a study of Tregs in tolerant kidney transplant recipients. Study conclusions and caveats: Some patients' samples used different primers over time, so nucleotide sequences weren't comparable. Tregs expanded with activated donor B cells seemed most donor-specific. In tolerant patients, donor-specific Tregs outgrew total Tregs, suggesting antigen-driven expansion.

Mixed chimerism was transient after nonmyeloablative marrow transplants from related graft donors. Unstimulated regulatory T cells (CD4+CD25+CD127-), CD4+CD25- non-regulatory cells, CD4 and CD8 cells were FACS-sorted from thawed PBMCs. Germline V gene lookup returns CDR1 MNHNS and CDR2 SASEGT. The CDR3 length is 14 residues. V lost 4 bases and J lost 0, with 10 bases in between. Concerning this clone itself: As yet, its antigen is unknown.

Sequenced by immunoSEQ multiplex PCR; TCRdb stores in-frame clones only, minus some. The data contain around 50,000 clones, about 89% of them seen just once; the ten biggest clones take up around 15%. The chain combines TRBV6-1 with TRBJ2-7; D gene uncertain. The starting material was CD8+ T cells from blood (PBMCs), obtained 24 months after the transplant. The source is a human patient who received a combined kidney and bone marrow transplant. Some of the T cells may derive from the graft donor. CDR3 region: CASSVFLYSYEQYF. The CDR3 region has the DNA TGTGCCAGCAGTGTATTCCTTTACTCCTACGAGCAGTACTTC.